The 13 T cell receptor beta chains reported below all come from one sample, sequenced in a study of T cell repertoires in cytomegalovirus infection. TCRdb itself ran the reads through MiXCR, one entry per CDR3 protein. The sample gives more than 500,000 distinct CDR3 sequences, more than 15% of which show up once; approximately 24% is in the top ten. The sample was CD8+ T cells from PBMCs. These receptors came from a human donor in good health (CMV status not recorded). Some clones in this sample may be carry-over from other donors' samples.

J is TRBJ1-6 and V is TRBV2; the D gene is possibly TRBD1 (6 bases). The germline CDR1 and CDR2 sequences are SNHLY and FYNNEI. Deletions cut 6 bases from V and 6 bases from J, with 12 bases between. The CDR3 has 14 residues. The CDR3 protein is CASSHRDANSPLHF. In DNA form, the CDR3 reads TGTGCCAGCAGCCACAGGGATGCTAATTCACCCCTCCACTTT.

This clonotype was seen ten or more times. The V gene is TRBV19, the J gene TRBJ2-5, with 8 bases aligning to TRBD2. Looked up from germline, CDR1 is LNHDA and CDR2 is SQIVND (reference sequence). Trimming at V came to 3 bases and at J to 3 bases, leaving 6 bases not matched to a gene. The CDR3 is 15 residues long. The CDR3 is CASSIDLLAEETQYF. For the CDR3, the DNA is TGTGCCAGTAGTATCGACCTACTAGCGGAAGAGACCCAGTACTTC.

In its sample, this clonotype was seen many times. This chain's CDR3 is CASSLTSGREQYF. CDR3 nucleotide sequence: TGTGCCAGCAGCCTCACGTCCGGACGAGAGCAGTACTTC. The chain recombines TRBV7-6 with TRBJ2-7; D gene uncertain. CDR3 length: 13 residues. The germline gives CDR1 SGHVS, CDR2 FNYEAQ. Trimming shortened V by 5 bases and J by 7 bases, and 15 bases separated the two germline ends.

This clonotype was found a few times. The CDR3 spells CASSLARPTGELFF. CDR3 in DNA: TGTGCCAGCAGCTTGGCTAGGCCCACCGGGGAGCTGTTTTTT. The rearrangement links TRBV7-9 to TRBJ2-2, with unresolved D. CDR1 SEHNR and CDR2 FQNEAQ come from the germline V gene (reference sequence). This CDR3 region has 14 residues. Deletions cut 3 bases from V and 4 bases from J, with 9 bases between.

This clonotype was observed many times. The chain uses TRBV7-6 and TRBJ2-7; TRBD2 matches at 10 bases. With 6 bases clipped from V and 7 bases from J, the junction kept 15 bases outside the gene matches. The CDR3 runs 16 residues. The germline CDR1 and CDR2 sequences are SGHVS and FNYEAQ. CDR3 region: CASSGWSRAGGKEQYF. The CDR3 DNA reads TGTGCCAGCAGTGGGTGGAGTCGAGCGGGGGGGAAAGAGCAGTACTTC. The full variable domain, its missing parts supplied by reference TRBV7-6 and TRBJ2-7, is GAGVSQSPRYKVTKRGQDVALRCDPISGHVSLYWYRQALGQGPEFLTYFNYEAQQDKSGLPNDRFSAERPEGSISTLTIQRTEQRDSAMYRCASSGWSRAGGKEQYFGPGTRLTVT.

This clonotype was detected ten times or more. The rearrangement links TRBV12-3 or TRBV12-4 to TRBJ2-1; possibly TRBD1 or TRBD2 for D (5 bases each). The V gene lost 7 bases and the J gene lost 2 bases, with 15 bases spanning the gap. This CDR3 is built from 15 residues. In DNA, the CDR3 is TGTGCCAGCACCCCGGGACCCCGGCCCTACAATGAGCAGTTCTTC. Amino acids: CASTPGPRPYNEQFF.

Regarding this clonotype: The missing conserved phenylalanine or tryptophan at the end of this CDR3 makes a read error likely. The chain has TRBV7-8 and TRBJ2-6, with 7 bases aligning to TRBD2. The CDR3 runs to 18 residues. CDR1 SGHVS and CDR2 FQNEAQ come from the germline V gene. The CDR3 coding sequence is TGTGCAAGCAGCTTAGCGGGCAGACTAGGGGCTGGGGCCAACGTCCTGACTTGT. Its protein is CASSLAGRLGAGANVLTC.

There are many counts of this clonotype. The chain links TRBV7-9 to TRBJ1-5, with D possibly TRBD1 on 5 matching bases. This CDR3 spans 12 amino acids. CDR1 and CDR2 from the germline V gene are SEHNR and FQNEAQ (reference sequence). Deletions cut 5 bases from V and 7 bases from J, with 9 bases between. CDR3 nucleotide sequence: TGTGCCAGCAGCCTAACAGGACAGCCCCAGCATTTT. Its protein product is CASSLTGQPQHF. Full variable domain (rest looked up from reference TRBV7-9 and TRBJ1-5): DTGVSQNPRHKITKRGQNVTFRCDPISEHNRLYWYRQTLGQGPEFLTYFQNEAQLEKSRLLSDRFSAERPKGSFSTLEIQRTEQGDSAMYLCASSLTGQPQHFGDGTRLSIL.

This chain links TRBV4-1 with TRBJ1-1; the match to TRBD1 covers 7 bases. The CDR3 is 15 amino acids. After removal of 1 base from V and 6 bases from J, the junction contained 8 bases not matched to a gene. The germline CDR1 and CDR2 sequences are MGHRA and YSYEKL. This CDR3 is CASSQGATGDPEAFF. The DNA for the CDR3 is TGCGCCAGCAGCCAAGGGGCTACAGGGGACCCTGAAGCTTTCTTT.

This chain joins TRBV9 and TRBJ1-1; D uncertain. Germline V lookup: CDR1 SGDLS, CDR2 YYNGEE. The CDR3 has 14 residues. Trimming shortened V by 0 bases and J by 5 bases, and 11 bases separated the two germline ends. CDR3 amino acids: CASSVVSGGTEAFF. CDR3 sequence (DNA): TGTGCCAGCAGCGTAGTGTCAGGAGGAACTGAAGCTTTCTTT. The whole variable domain, remainder taken from reference TRBV9 and TRBJ1-1, is DSGVTQTPKHLITATGQRVTLRCSPRSGDLSVYWYQQSLDQGLQFLIQYYNGEERAKGNILERFSAQQFPDLHSELNLSSLELGDSALYFCASSVVSGGTEAFFGQGTRLTVV.

There are many counts of this clonotype. This chain joins TRBV6-5 and TRBJ2-1; 11 positions match TRBD2. The V and J ends lost 2 bases and 0 bases, in that order; junction bases with no gene match: 3. This CDR3 spans 17 amino acids. Germline-derived CDR1 and CDR2 are MNHEY and SVGAGI. CDR3: CASSYTTSGSSYNEQFF. CDR3 nucleotide sequence: TGTGCCAGCAGTTACACAACTAGCGGGAGCTCCTACAATGAGCAGTTCTTC.

This clonotype was counted ten times or more. This chain connects TRBV11-3 to TRBJ2-1, with 11 bases identical to TRBD2. This CDR3 contains 16 residues. Germline V lookup: CDR1 SGHNT, CDR2 YENEEA. Unmatched junction bases numbered 8, after V lost 6 bases and J lost 4 bases. The CDR3 sequence: CASSSSSGGTYNEQFF. Written as DNA, the CDR3 is TGTGCCAGCAGTTCATCTAGCGGGGGGACTTACAATGAGCAGTTCTTC.

This chain joins TRBV27 and TRBJ1-1, with D perhaps matching TRBD1 (5 bases). CDR1 MNHEY and CDR2 SMNVEV come from the germline V gene (reference sequence). This CDR3 has 15 residues. The V gene lost 0 bases and the J gene lost 0 bases, with 8 bases spanning the gap. This CDR3 is CASSLSTEMNTEAFF. In DNA, the CDR3 is TGTGCCAGCAGTTTATCGACAGAGATGAACACTGAAGCTTTCTTT.